Listed here are 23 T cell receptor beta chains from one sample, sequenced in a study of blood T cell repertoires in COVID-19. Sequencing used immunoSEQ multiplex PCR; TCRdb keeps in-frame clones, though not all of them. The sample lists 200,000 to 300,000 clones; around 89% were seen once. Input material: peripheral blood. The receptor set was obtained from a woman in her forties who had recovered from COVID-19.

V and J are TRBV6-5 and TRBJ1-2; 8 positions agree with TRBD1. From germline, CDR1 is MNHEY and CDR2 SVGAGI. The CDR3 totals 14 residues. The ends lost 6 bases at V and 3 bases at J; junction bases unmatched: 6. CDR3 in DNA: TGTGCCAGCAGCCGGACAGGGTTGGACTATGGCTACACCTTC. Protein sequence: CASSRTGLDYGYTF.

This chain connects TRBV25-1 to TRBJ2-2, with D possibly matching TRBD1 (6 bases). This CDR3 is built from 16 residues. Germline assignment: CDR1 MGHDK and CDR2 SYGVNS. The ends were cut back, 0 bases at V and 5 bases at J, with 13 bases in the middle. The DNA for the CDR3 is TGTGCCAGCAGTGAATATGGGGGCAGTGGTACCGGGGAGCTGTTTTTT. This gives the protein CASSEYGGSGTGELFF.

The gene calls are TRBV10-3 and TRBJ1-2; weak D call: TRBD1 (5 bases). The CDR3 has 15 residues. V gave up 3 bases and J gave up 0 bases, with 11 bases separating them. Per germline, CDR1 ENHRY and CDR2 SYGVKD. CDR3 amino acids: CAISDGAEANYGYTF. The CDR3 coding sequence is TGTGCCATCAGTGATGGGGCGGAAGCTAACTATGGCTACACCTTC.

The CDR3 sequence: CASSQERLAGGWDEQFF. CDR3 DNA: TGCGCCAGCAGCCAAGAGAGGCTAGCGGGAGGGTGGGATGAGCAGTTCTTC. The chain joins TRBV4-3 to TRBJ2-1; 12 positions match TRBD2. Trimming at V came to 0 bases and at J to 8 bases, leaving 8 bases not matched to a gene. Germline CDR1 is LGHNA and CDR2 is YSLEER. The CDR3 is made up of 17 amino acids.

The chain employs TRBV7-6 and TRBJ2-7, with 7 bases identical to TRBD1. The germline CDR1 and CDR2 sequences are SGHVS and FNYEAQ. The CDR3 spans 16 residues. V shed 5 bases, J shed 1 base, and the junction held 11 bases outside the gene matches. In DNA form, the CDR3 reads TGTGCCAGCAGCCCCCCAGGGGGTCCCTCTTCCTACGAGCAGTACTTC. Amino acids: CASSPPGGPSSYEQYF.

The chain couples TRBV6-5 to TRBJ1-2, with 8 bases that match TRBD1. The germline CDR1 and CDR2 sequences are MNHEY and SVGAGI. V lost 7 bases, J lost 6 bases, and 10 bases stayed unmatched. CDR3 length equals 14 residues. The DNA of the CDR3 is TGTGCCAGCACCGAGACAGGGGAATGGGATGGCTACACCTTC. This encodes CASTETGEWDGYTF.

The CDR3 DNA follows: TGTGCCTGGAGTAAACTAGCGGGAGGCGGGTGGTTCTTC. Amino acid sequence: CAWSKLAGGGWFF. V usage is TRBV30 and J usage is TRBJ2-1, with 12 bases identical to TRBD2. From germline, CDR1 is GTSNPN and CDR2 SVGIG (reference sequence). Trimming removed 2 bases from V and 15 bases from J; junction bases left unmatched: 8. The CDR3 extends over 13 amino acids.

The chain has TRBV5-4 and TRBJ2-2; the D is unclear. The ends were cut back, 2 bases at V and 1 base at J, with 12 bases in the middle. This CDR3 region has 16 residues. From germline, CDR1 is SGHNT and CDR2 YYREEE (reference sequence). CDR3 nucleotides: TGTGCCAGCAGCTTCCCCCGGCGGCGGAACACCGGGGAGCTGTTTTTT. As protein: CASSFPRRRNTGELFF.

As to this clone: Other DNA sequences in the same sample also yield this CDR3. This chain links TRBV6-5 with TRBJ1-1; 8 bases agree with TRBD1. The germline V gene has CDR1 MNHEY and CDR2 SVGAGI. This CDR3 region has 13 residues. V shed 6 bases and J 5 bases; nucleotides not matched to a gene: 5. CDR3 region: CASRRQGWTEAFF. CDR3 DNA: TGTGCCAGCAGGCGACAGGGGTGGACTGAAGCTTTCTTT.

Worth noting for this clone: Other DNA sequences in the same sample also yield this CDR3. The gene calls are TRBV6-2 or TRBV6-3 and TRBJ2-1, with TRBD1 matching 7 bases. CDR3 length: 16 amino acids. Looked up from germline, CDR1 is MNHEY and CDR2 is SVGEGT. After removal of 3 bases from V and 4 bases from J, the junction contained 9 bases not matched to a gene. The CDR3 loop reads CASSYLAGGPYNEQFF. CDR3 nucleotides: TGTGCCAGCAGTTATTTGGCAGGGGGTCCGTACAATGAGCAGTTCTTC.

This chain joins TRBV3-1 (or the pseudogene TRBV3-2) and TRBJ2-7; D gene unclear. The CDR3 has 13 residues. The V gene lost 0 bases and the J gene lost 3 bases, with 6 bases spanning the gap. Looked up from germline, CDR1 is LGHDT and CDR2 is YNNKEL (reference sequence). CDR3 sequence: CASSQDPRYEQYF. CDR3 sequence (DNA): TGTGCCAGCAGCCAAGATCCCCGCTACGAGCAGTACTTC.

This clone has at least ten counts. This chain connects TRBV5-1 to TRBJ2-1; D is possibly TRBD1 (5 bases). Germline values: CDR1 SGHRS, CDR2 YFSETQ. Trimming pared 6 bases from V and 4 bases from J, leaving 14 bases between. The CDR3 runs to 14 residues. The CDR3: CASTGAGKYNEQFF. DNA of the CDR3: TGCGCCAGCACCGGCGCAGGGAAATACAATGAGCAGTTCTTC.

The chain employs TRBV27 and TRBJ1-2; TRBD1 agrees at 7 bases. The germline CDR1 and CDR2 sequences are MNHEY and SMNVEV (reference sequence). J gave up 2 bases and V 10 bases, and 4 bases lay outside the gene matches. The CDR3 consists of 12 residues. The CDR3 here is CATQGPNYGYTF. CDR3 bases: TGTGCCACACAGGGGCCCAACTATGGCTACACCTTC.

This clone was detected only a few times. The J gene is TRBJ2-7, the V gene TRBV11-3; a weak D match, TRBD1 (5 bases). This CDR3 region has 13 residues. Germline V lookup: CDR1 SGHNT, CDR2 YENEEA. The V end was cut by 1 base, the J end by 5 bases, with 9 bases between. In nucleotides, the CDR3 is TGTGCCAGCAGCTTAGTGGCAGGGAACGAGCAGTACTTC. This gives the protein CASSLVAGNEQYF.

The rearrangement joins TRBV6-4 to TRBJ1-2, with 8 bases matching TRBD1. There are 13 residues in the CDR3. Germline V gene sequence: CDR1 MRHNA, CDR2 SNTAGT. The junction had 6 bases not matched to a gene; V was cut back by 8 bases and J by 4 bases. This CDR3 is CASSRGRGYGYTF. In nucleotides, the CDR3 is TGTGCCAGCTCCAGGGGGCGCGGCTATGGCTACACCTTC.

V gene TRBV11-3 combines with J gene TRBJ2-7, with TRBD1 matching 9 bases. CDR1 and CDR2 from the germline V gene are SGHNT and YENEEA. Germline trimming cut 5 bases from V and 6 bases from J; bases unmatched to any gene: 5. This CDR3 is 13 amino acids long. The CDR3 loop reads CASSRDREGEQYV. The DNA for the CDR3 is TGTGCCAGCAGCCGGGACAGGGAGGGCGAGCAGTACGTC.

The chain is built from TRBV13 and TRBJ1-5; 9 nucleotides match TRBD1. Per germline, CDR1 PRHDT and CDR2 FYEKMQ (reference sequence). The V gene end was trimmed by 5 bases and the J gene end by 5 bases; junction bases not matched to a gene: 1. The CDR3 is 13 residues long. The CDR3 loop is CASSRTGDQPQHF. The CDR3 DNA reads TGTGCCAGCAGCCGGACAGGGGATCAGCCCCAGCATTTT.

The rearrangement joins TRBV30 to TRBJ2-2, with 8 bases identical to TRBD2. Trimming cost V 0 bases and J 6 bases; bases outside gene matches: 3. Germline V gives CDR1 GTSNPN, CDR2 SVGIG (reference sequence). CDR3 size: 14 residues. This chain's CDR3 is CAWSVVGGAGELFF. CDR3 DNA sequence: TGTGCCTGGAGTGTTGTCGGGGGGGCCGGGGAGCTGTTTTTT.

The chain uses TRBV27 and TRBJ2-7, with D tentatively TRBD2 (6 bases). CDR1 and CDR2 (germline): MNHEY, SMNVEV (reference sequence). CDR3 size: 15 residues. The V end was cut by 1 base, the J end by 0 bases, with 10 bases between. Written as DNA, the CDR3 is TGTGCCAGCAGTTTATGGGGGACTTCCTCCTACGAGCAGTACTTC. Translation gives CASSLWGTSSYEQYF.

The rearrangement uses TRBV7-9 and TRBJ2-2; D unclear. V dropped 2 bases and J dropped 13 bases, with 11 bases sitting between them. CDR1 is SEHNR and CDR2 is FQNEAQ in the germline V gene (reference sequence). This CDR3 has 12 amino acids. As DNA, the CDR3 is TGTGCCAGCAGCTTATTTTTCCCTGTGCTGTTTTTT. Encoded protein: CASSLFFPVLFF. Together with reference TRBV7-9 and TRBJ2-2, the CDR3 gives the full variable domain: DTGVSQNPRHKITKRGQNVTFRCDPISEHNRLYWYRQTLGQGPEFLTYFQNEAQLEKSRLLSDRFSAERPKGSFSTLEIQRTEQGDSAMYLCASSLFFPVLFFGEGSRLTVL.

The CDR3 loop reads CASSPTRAEDEQFF. The CDR3 DNA reads as TGTGCCAGCAGCCCCACGCGGGCGGAAGATGAGCAGTTCTTC. V usage is TRBV7-2 and J usage is TRBJ2-1; perhaps TRBD2 as D (5 bases). The CDR3 loop spans 14 amino acids. V was shortened by 5 bases and J by 8 bases, with 16 bases between the two germline ends. The V gene's germline CDR1 is SGHTA and CDR2 FQGNSA.

V and J are TRBV7-6 and TRBJ2-7; tentatively, D is TRBD2 (6 bases). Between the trimmed V and J ends, which lost 5 bases and 9 bases, there was a span of 23 bases. The V gene's germline CDR1 is SGHVS and CDR2 FNYEAQ. CDR3 length: 15 residues. CDR3 in DNA: TGTGCCAGCAGCCCCCAGCGTCCCCGGGACGGGGGGCAGTACTTC. Translation: CASSPQRPRDGGQYF.

V gene TRBV6-2 or TRBV6-3 combines with J gene TRBJ2-7, with a possible D match to TRBD2 (5 bases). V was shortened by 4 bases and J by 2 bases, with 12 bases between the two germline ends. The germline V gene encodes CDR1 MNHEY and CDR2 SVGEGT. The length of the CDR3 is 14 residues. The CDR3 coding sequence is TGTGCCAGCAGTTTTGGGGAGCCCCCCTACGAGCAGTACGTC. Its translation: CASSFGEPPYEQYV.